The text below deals with one T cell receptor beta chain. V trimming: 3 bases; J trimming: 0 bases; junction bases outside the gene matches: 4. This CDR3 has 16 residues. From germline, CDR1 is SGDLS and CDR2 YYNGEE. This record belongs to a study of blood T cell repertoires in COVID-19. Study in general: The analysed material was cDNA or gDNA that came from T cells, B-cell-depleted T cells, or PBMCs.

Clinical history reported by participants formed the basis on which cohorts were assigned. Per the original methods: Amplification with reference gene primers provided the estimates of nucleated cell counts. Only in-frame clones appear in the TCRdb table, and some are missing; sequencing was by immunoSEQ multiplex PCR. V and J calls and clone size come straight from that table; D and trimming were deduced from the DNA. This sample has some 460,000 clones; 87% occur once, and the top ten carry about 0.65%. The TCR was taken from a woman aged 18-29 years who had recovered from COVID-19. V is TRBV9 and J is TRBJ1-3, with 9 bases lining up with TRBD1. The sample was PBMCs or T cells enriched from blood (not recorded which). The CDR3 reads CASSGTGDSSGNTIYF. In nucleotides, the CDR3 is TGTGCCAGCAGCGGGACAGGGGATAGCTCTGGAAACACCATATATTTT. Together with reference TRBV9 and TRBJ1-3, the CDR3 gives the full variable domain: DSGVTQTPKHLITATGQRVTLRCSPRSGDLSVYWYQQSLDQGLQFLIQYYNGEERAKGNILERFSAQQFPDLHSELNLSSLELGDSALYFCASSGTGDSSGNTIYFGEGSWLTVV.